These 19 T cell receptor beta chains came from one sample sequenced in a study of blood T cell repertoires in COVID-19. The data were produced by immunoSEQ multiplex PCR, yet TCRdb's version contains in-frame clones alone and is incomplete. The profile shows 30,000 to 35,000 clones, roughly 84% of them singletons. The sequencing input was peripheral blood. These receptor sequences come from a man aged 55-75 years with active COVID-19.

This chain joins TRBV7-9 and TRBJ2-5, with TRBD1 matching 9 bases. CDR1 is SEHNR, CDR2 FQNEAQ, per germline (reference sequence). CDR3 length: 16 residues. The V and J ends lost 5 bases and 5 bases, in that order; junction bases with no gene match: 12. In nucleotides, the CDR3 is TGTGCCAGCAGCCCCTCGACAGGTGGGACAGGGGAGACCCAGTACTTC. This codes for CASSPSTGGTGETQYF.

In DNA form, the CDR3 reads TGTGCCAGCAGTTACTCTGGGGAGGCCGGGGAGCTGTTTTTT. Its translation: CASSYSGEAGELFF. The V call is TRBV6-2 or TRBV6-3, the J call TRBJ2-2, with D tentatively TRBD2 (6 bases). Germline CDR1 and CDR2: MNHEY and SVGEGT. The CDR3 contains 14 residues. V was cut by 0 bases and J by 6 bases, with 8 bases left in between.

The chain carries TRBV5-1 and TRBJ2-7; D perhaps matches TRBD2 (5 bases). Per germline, CDR1 SGHRS and CDR2 YFSETQ. Trimming shortened V by 4 bases and J by 3 bases, and 14 bases separated the two germline ends. The CDR3 has 14 amino acids. The CDR3 loop reads CASSRAGIHYEQYF. The CDR3 coding sequence is TGCGCCAGCAGCAGGGCCGGGATCCACTACGAGCAGTACTTC.

This chain links TRBV27 with TRBJ1-2; D gene uncertain. The CDR3 totals 13 residues. V lost 2 bases and J 3 bases, leaving 7 bases between the germline ends. From germline, CDR1 is MNHEY and CDR2 SMNVEV (reference sequence). The CDR3 DNA reads TGTGCCAGCAGTTTACGGGAATACTATGGCTACACCTTC. The encoded protein is CASSLREYYGYTF.

V is TRBV6-5 and J is TRBJ1-6; D unresolved. V was cut by 6 bases and J by 10 bases, with 10 bases left in between. Germline CDR1 MNHEY, CDR2 SVGAGI. The CDR3 runs 12 residues. The CDR3: CASSPGGSPLHF. The CDR3, as DNA: TGTGCCAGCAGCCCGGGAGGGTCACCCCTCCACTTT.

J is TRBJ2-2 and V is TRBV7-9; a weak D match, TRBD2 (5 bases). V was trimmed by 6 bases and J by 7 bases, leaving 18 bases between them. The length of the CDR3 is 15 residues. Germline V gene sequence: CDR1 SEHNR, CDR2 FQNEAQ (reference sequence). In nucleotides, the CDR3 is TGTGCCAGCAGACGAACAAGGGCAAGCGGCGGGGAGCTGTTTTTT. Protein sequence: CASRRTRASGGELFF.

The chain has TRBV25-1 and TRBJ1-2; D might be TRBD1 (6 bases). Trimming left V 3 bases short and J 4 bases short, with 9 bases between. CDR1 and CDR2 from the germline V gene are MGHDK and SYGVNS. This CDR3 is 13 amino acids long. This CDR3 reads CASSDDRSYGYTF. Here the CDR3 DNA reads TGTGCCAGCAGTGATGACAGGTCCTATGGCTACACCTTC.

This clone was seen only once. The rearrangement joins TRBV23-1 to TRBJ2-1; 8 bases are shared with TRBD2. Being an ORF, TRBV23-1 has a function that is uncertain. J gave up 10 bases and V 0 bases, and 2 bases lay outside the gene matches. The CDR3 is made up of 13 amino acids. DNA for the CDR3: TGCGCCAGCAGTCAATCGAAGCGGGGGGAGCAGTTCTTC. It translates to CASSQSKRGEQFF.

V gene TRBV4-1 combines with J gene TRBJ2-7; TRBD1 is a possible D gene (5 bases). Trimming took off 1 base at V and 3 bases at J, with 13 bases between the two ends. The germline V gene has CDR1 MGHRA and CDR2 YSYEKL. The CDR3 contains 15 residues. The CDR3 protein is CASSQGRVGNYEQYF. In nucleotides, the CDR3 is TGCGCCAGCAGCCAAGGCAGGGTAGGTAACTACGAGCAGTACTTC.

This clone was seen a single time. CDR3: CASSPTQNQPQHF. The CDR3, as DNA: TGTGCCAGCAGCCCAACGCAGAATCAGCCCCAGCATTTT. The V and J genes are TRBV7-8 and TRBJ1-5; no clear D gene. There are 13 residues in the CDR3. Trimming stripped 5 bases from V and 4 bases from J, with 9 bases between. Germline CDR1 is SGHVS and CDR2 is FQNEAQ.

The V and J genes are TRBV30 and TRBJ1-2; D is perhaps TRBD1 (5 bases). Germline V lookup: CDR1 GTSNPN, CDR2 SVGIG (reference sequence). The CDR3 loop spans 13 amino acids. Trimming took off 3 bases at V and 4 bases at J, with 12 bases between the two ends. The chain's CDR3 is CAWRFGQTYGYTF. Written as DNA, the CDR3 is TGTGCCTGGAGATTTGGACAAACCTATGGCTACACCTTC.

The chain is built from TRBV11-3 and TRBJ2-1; weak D call: TRBD1 (6 bases). Trimming pared 1 base from V and 15 bases from J, leaving 16 bases between. This CDR3 is 13 amino acids long. The germline V gene has CDR1 SGHNT and CDR2 YENEEA. CDR3 sequence reads: CASSLGQDRLRFF. Written as DNA, the CDR3 is TGTGCCAGCAGCTTAGGACAGGATAGGCTTCGGTTCTTC.

The chain has TRBV5-4 and TRBJ2-2; 7 bases align to TRBD2. The CDR3 length is 15 residues. Germline CDR1 and CDR2: SGHNT and YYREEE (reference sequence). V gave up 6 bases and J gave up 1 base; unmatched junction bases: 6. CDR3 loop: CASNRWGGNTGELFF. CDR3 coding DNA: TGTGCCAGCAACCGGTGGGGGGGGAACACCGGGGAGCTGTTTTTT. Filled out from reference TRBV5-4 and TRBJ2-2, the complete variable domain reads ETGVTQSPTHLIKTRGQQVTLRCSSQSGHNTVSWYQQALGQGPQFIFQYYREEENGRGNFPPRFSGLQFPNYSSELNVNALELDDSALYLCASNRWGGNTGELFFGEGSRLTVL.

This chain connects TRBV9 to TRBJ2-1; D is ambiguous. In germline, CDR1 is SGDLS, CDR2 YYNGEE. Between the trimmed V and J ends, which lost 0 bases and 1 base, there was a span of 11 bases. The CDR3 is 16 amino acids. The chain's CDR3 is CASSVGSLSSYNEQFF. The CDR3 nucleotides are TGTGCCAGCAGCGTAGGTTCTCTAAGTTCCTACAATGAGCAGTTCTTC.

This clone was seen only once. DNA of the CDR3: TGTGCCAGCAGCTCGCATGGAGGCGAGACCCAGTACTTC. This codes for CASSSHGGETQYF. The genes are TRBV11-2 and TRBJ2-5; weak D call: TRBD2 (5 bases). Germline loops: CDR1 SGHAT, CDR2 FQNNGV. V lost 4 bases and J 5 bases, leaving 11 bases between the germline ends. This CDR3 has 13 residues. Complete variable domain (other parts from reference TRBV11-2 and TRBJ2-5): EAGVAQSPRYKIIEKRQSVAFWCNPISGHATLYWYQQILGQGPKLLIQFQNNGVVDDSQLPKDRFSAERLKGVDSTLKIQPAKLEDSAVYLCASSSHGGETQYFGPGTRLLVL.

The CDR3: CASSHTSSEQYF. The CDR3 DNA is TGTGCCAGCAGCCATACTAGTAGCGAGCAGTACTTC. V is TRBV11-2 and J is TRBJ2-7, with D possibly being TRBD2 (5 bases). Trimming pared 5 bases from V and 6 bases from J, leaving 11 bases between. Germline CDR1 is SGHAT and CDR2 is FQNNGV. This CDR3 has 12 residues.

The chain employs TRBV3-1 (or the pseudogene TRBV3-2) and TRBJ2-2; TRBD1 is a possible D gene (7 bases). The length of the CDR3 is 15 residues. CDR1 is LGHDT and CDR2 is YNNKEL in the germline V gene (reference sequence). V was pared by 6 bases and J by 4 bases, with 15 bases between. The CDR3 DNA follows: TGTGCCAGCAGACCGACAGGGAGGAGCACCGGGGAGCTGTTTTTT. Protein product: CASRPTGRSTGELFF.

This clone occurred once. The chain is built from TRBV19 and TRBJ2-3, with 12 bases matching TRBD2. Germline CDR1 and CDR2: LNHDA and SQIVND (reference sequence). The V segment lost 5 bases and the J segment 2 bases; nucleotides outside the gene matches: 8. This CDR3 is 17 amino acids long. For the CDR3, the DNA is TGTGCCAGTAGTGACGGACTAGCGGGGAGAGCCACAGATACGCAGTATTTT. The encoded protein is CASSDGLAGRATDTQYF.

V usage is TRBV19 and J usage is TRBJ2-2; 7 nucleotides match TRBD1. J lost 5 bases, V lost 3 bases, and 3 bases had no gene match. Germline loops: CDR1 LNHDA, CDR2 SQIVND (reference sequence). This CDR3 is 14 amino acids long. The CDR3, as DNA: TGTGCCAGTAGTATGGGGACAGCGACCGGGGAGCTGTTTTTT. The encoded protein is CASSMGTATGELFF.